This TCR beta chain was sequenced for a study of T cells in Graves' hyperthyroidism and ophthalmopathy. Study as a whole: Staff took peripheral blood when the initial diagnosis was made, before any treatment began.

This clonotype was seen repeatedly, ten times or more. The antigen is unknown. The CDR3 totals 12 residues. Trimming stripped 7 bases from V and 6 bases from J, with 12 bases between. Authors of the study amplified TCR beta CDR3 regions from RNA transcripts. A first-round RT-PCR of the TCR CDR3 used the HTBI primer set. MiXCR, applied by TCRdb to the multiplex PCR reads, yields one record per CDR3 protein. The data show about 690,000 distinct CDR3 sequences, around a sixth seen once. General study results and limits: Clonotypes that were expanded in thyroid above 0.001 mostly appeared in blood too.

An absence of ophthalmopathy progression within 18 months meant stable Graves' hyperthyroidism. Disease duration under 2 months; hyperthyroidism patients were aged 18 to 65. The receptor's source is a man aged 50 to 59 with Graves' hyperthyroidism. The specimen was blood. The genes are TRBV12-3 or TRBV12-4 and TRBJ1-1; maybe TRBD1 (5 bases). CDR3 sequence (DNA): TGTGCCAGCACCCAGGGTCTGGCTGAAGCTTTCTTT. Translated, it gives CASTQGLAEAFF.